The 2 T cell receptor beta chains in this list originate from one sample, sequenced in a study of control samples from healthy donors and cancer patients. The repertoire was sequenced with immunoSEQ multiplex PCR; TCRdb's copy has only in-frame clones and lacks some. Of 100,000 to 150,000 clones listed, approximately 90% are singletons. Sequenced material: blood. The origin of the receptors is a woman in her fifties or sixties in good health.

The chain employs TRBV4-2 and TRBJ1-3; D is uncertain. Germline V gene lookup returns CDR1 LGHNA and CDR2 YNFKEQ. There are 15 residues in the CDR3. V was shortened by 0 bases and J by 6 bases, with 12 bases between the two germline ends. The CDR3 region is CASSQEPDISNTIYF. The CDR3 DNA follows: TGTGCCAGCAGCCAAGAGCCGGATATCTCAAACACCATATATTTT.

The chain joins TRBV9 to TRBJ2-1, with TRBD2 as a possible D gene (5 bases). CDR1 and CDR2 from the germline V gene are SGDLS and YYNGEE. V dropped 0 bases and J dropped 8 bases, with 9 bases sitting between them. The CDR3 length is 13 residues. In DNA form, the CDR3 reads TGTGCCAGCAGCGTAGGCGGGCGGGATGAGCAGTTCTTC. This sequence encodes CASSVGGRDEQFF.